This T cell receptor (beta chain) stems from a study of beta chain features in type 1 diabetes. General observations from the study: When Type 1 diabetes patients were examined, their TCRB CDR3s proved moderately but significantly shorter in all four CD4+ subsets.

This clone was observed many times. Its antigen is not known. Other DNA sequences of this sample code for an identical CDR3. Since all of the isolated RNA was reverse transcribed, expressed TCRB transcripts were what got sequenced. Samples of naive, central memory and regulatory T cells yielded a mean of around 3.8 million reads. Generated by immunoSEQ multiplex PCR, the TCRdb table keeps only in-frame clones and is missing some. The data contain about 390,000 clones, over 8.5% of them singletons. The sample taken for sequencing was central memory CD4+ T cells from blood. The sequence came from a man aged 25-45 years with type 1 diabetes.

In nucleotides, the CDR3 is TGTGCCAGCAGCCGGGCGGGTACTAGCAATGAGCAGTTCTTC. This sequence encodes CASSRAGTSNEQFF. This chain connects TRBV7-8 to TRBJ2-1; TRBD2 might be the D (5 bases). CDR1 SGHVS and CDR2 FQNEAQ come from the germline V gene. CDR3 length: 14 residues. V was clipped by 5 bases and J by 6 bases, with 14 bases between them.